The present T cell receptor (beta chain) was sequenced within a study of cytomegalovirus exposure and HLA in healthy donors. The CDR3 contains 15 residues. The junction had 11 bases not matched to a gene; V was cut back by 5 bases and J by 6 bases. In germline, CDR1 is GTSNPN, CDR2 SVGIG (reference sequence). As regards this clone: Its target is unknown.

Notes on the study in general: As confirmed in vitro, a few CMV-associated chains were specific for CMV antigens. The authors enumerated roughly 160 TCR beta chains as linked to cytomegalovirus.

The assay was immunoSEQ multiplex PCR, and TCRdb's table has in-frame clones only and misses some. The data hold tens of thousands of clones, with 90% to 96% observed a single time. Among the 110 or so subjects of the validation cohort, separate from the roughly 700-subject first cohort, were the donors. This TCR came from a woman younger than 35 in good health and CMV-seronegative. V is TRBV30 and J is TRBJ2-7; 12 bases align to TRBD2. Sequenced input: PBMCs. CDR3 amino acids: CAWEPSGRALGEQYF. CDR3 nucleotide sequence: TGTGCCTGGGAACCTAGCGGGAGGGCCCTCGGCGAGCAGTACTTC.